A selection of T cell receptor beta chains follows, all from one sample in a study of vaccination effects on CD4 cells after COVID-19. Profiled with immunoSEQ multiplex PCR; TCRdb holds only in-frame clones, not every one. Seen here are 70,000 to 75,000 clones, under 75% observed once, and the top ten hold under 4.5%. For these TCRs, the target antigens are not known. Source: CD4+ T cells from PBMCs cultured with HCoV-OC43 spike peptides, taken before COVID-19 vaccination. These receptors originate from a human donor who received a COVID-19 vaccine. Both conserved end residues are part of each CDR3. Fields, in order: clone size, D gene, V gene, J gene, CDR3 DNA, CDR3 protein. The D gene is left open where the match is weak. Clone size is shown for a subset of rows, as once, few, many or a class of expanded clone.

clone_size: few; d_call: -; v_call: TRBV4-1; j_call: TRBJ1-4; cdr3_nt: TGCGCCAGCAGCCGATCATCCCTGGGAGAGGAAAAACTGTTTTTT; cdr3_aa: CASSRSSLGEEKLFF
clone_size: few; d_call: -; v_call: TRBV5-1; j_call: TRBJ1-4; cdr3_nt: TGCGCCAGCAGCCAGGGGAGAACTAATGAAAAACTGTTTTTT; cdr3_aa: CASSQGRTNEKLFF
clone_size: few; d_call: TRBD1; v_call: TRBV4-3; j_call: TRBJ1-6; cdr3_nt: TGCGCCAGCAGCCAAGATAGGGGACAGGGCAATTCACCCCTCCACTTT; cdr3_aa: CASSQDRGQGNSPLHF
clone_size: few; d_call: -; v_call: TRBV10-3; j_call: TRBJ2-3; cdr3_nt: TGTGCCACAGGACAGAACACAGATACGCAGTATTTT; cdr3_aa: CATGQNTDTQYF
clone_size: -; d_call: -; v_call: TRBV28; j_call: TRBJ1-1; cdr3_nt: TGTGCCAGCAGTATCAGGATTAACACTGAAGCTTTCTTT; cdr3_aa: CASSIRINTEAFF
clone_size: -; d_call: -; v_call: TRBV6-2/TRBV6-3; j_call: TRBJ1-2; cdr3_nt: TGTGCCAGCAGTTACTACACAGGGAAGAATGGCTACACCTTC; cdr3_aa: CASSYYTGKNGYTF
clone_size: -; d_call: -; v_call: TRBV7-3; j_call: TRBJ2-3; cdr3_nt: TGTGCCAGCAGCTTCGGACGGAGCACAGATACGCAGTATTTT; cdr3_aa: CASSFGRSTDTQYF
clone_size: once; d_call: -; v_call: TRBV11-2; j_call: TRBJ1-2; cdr3_nt: TGTGCCAGCAGCTTAGTGTCTCCGCTGGGCTACACCTTC; cdr3_aa: CASSLVSPLGYTF
clone_size: -; d_call: -; v_call: TRBV2; j_call: TRBJ1-5; cdr3_nt: TGTGCCAGCAAAGACTTCCTTGGCAATCAGCCCCAGCATTTT; cdr3_aa: CASKDFLGNQPQHF
clone_size: few; d_call: -; v_call: TRBV5-4; j_call: TRBJ2-5; cdr3_nt: TGTGCCAGCAGCTCCGCCACAACCCAAGAGACCCAGTACTTC; cdr3_aa: CASSSATTQETQYF
clone_size: -; d_call: -; v_call: TRBV4-1; j_call: TRBJ2-5; cdr3_nt: TGCGCCAGCAGCCGAGGAAGAGGACAGGCGGAGGGGACCCAGTACTTC; cdr3_aa: CASSRGRGQAEGTQYF
clone_size: -; d_call: TRBD1; v_call: TRBV11-2; j_call: TRBJ2-1; cdr3_nt: TGTGCCAGCAGCAGAGGGACAGCCAATGAGCAGTTCTTC; cdr3_aa: CASSRGTANEQFF
clone_size: -; d_call: -; v_call: TRBV5-1; j_call: TRBJ1-1; cdr3_nt: TGCGCCAGCAGCTGGGGCGGCGGCACTGAAGCTTTCTTT; cdr3_aa: CASSWGGGTEAFF
clone_size: -; d_call: -; v_call: TRBV2; j_call: TRBJ1-1; cdr3_nt: TGTGCCAGCAGTGAGGGCGGTTATACTGAAGCTTTCTTT; cdr3_aa: CASSEGGYTEAFF
clone_size: -; d_call: -; v_call: TRBV7-2; j_call: TRBJ2-3; cdr3_nt: TGTGCCAGCAGCTTAGAACCTCGATCCGGCACAGATACGCAGTATTTT; cdr3_aa: CASSLEPRSGTDTQYF
clone_size: -; d_call: TRBD1; v_call: TRBV7-2; j_call: TRBJ1-2; cdr3_nt: TGTGCCAGCAGCTTAGCACAGGGGGTTCAGTATGGCTACACCTTC; cdr3_aa: CASSLAQGVQYGYTF
clone_size: -; d_call: -; v_call: TRBV3-1/TRBV3-2; j_call: TRBJ1-2; cdr3_nt: TGTGCCAGCAGCCAAGAAGGCAGCTATGGCTACACCTTC; cdr3_aa: CASSQEGSYGYTF
clone_size: -; d_call: TRBD1; v_call: TRBV24-1; j_call: TRBJ2-3; cdr3_nt: TGTGCCACCAGTACCAGGGGGACCGGCACAGATACGCAGTATTTT; cdr3_aa: CATSTRGTGTDTQYF
clone_size: few; d_call: -; v_call: TRBV7-2; j_call: TRBJ1-5; cdr3_nt: TGTGCCAGCAGCTCGGCAGGGACTCAGCGGCCCCAGCATTTT; cdr3_aa: CASSSAGTQRPQHF
clone_size: -; d_call: TRBD2; v_call: TRBV4-1; j_call: TRBJ2-2; cdr3_nt: TGCGCCAGCAGCCAATCGGGACTAGCGGGGGTCACCGGGGAGCTGTTTTTT; cdr3_aa: CASSQSGLAGVTGELFF
clone_size: -; d_call: -; v_call: TRBV27; j_call: TRBJ1-1; cdr3_nt: TGTGCCAGCAGGCATTCGACAGCCGGCACTGAAGCTTTCTTT; cdr3_aa: CASRHSTAGTEAFF
clone_size: -; d_call: -; v_call: TRBV3-1/TRBV3-2; j_call: TRBJ1-2; cdr3_nt: TGTGCCAGCAGCCAATTCGGCTCAGGGGCCAACTATGGCTACACCTTC; cdr3_aa: CASSQFGSGANYGYTF
clone_size: -; d_call: TRBD1; v_call: TRBV24-1; j_call: TRBJ2-2; cdr3_nt: TGTGCCACCAGTGTTACCGGGACAGGGTTGGGGGAGCTGTTTTTT; cdr3_aa: CATSVTGTGLGELFF
clone_size: -; d_call: -; v_call: TRBV3-1/TRBV3-2; j_call: TRBJ1-1; cdr3_nt: TGTGCCAGCAGTCGTCCCGGGGGGTACACTGAAGCTTTCTTT; cdr3_aa: CASSRPGGYTEAFF
clone_size: -; d_call: -; v_call: TRBV6-5; j_call: TRBJ2-1; cdr3_nt: TGTGCCAGCAGTCCAGGGTTTAGCTCCTACAATGAGCAGTTCTTC; cdr3_aa: CASSPGFSSYNEQFF
clone_size: -; d_call: -; v_call: TRBV5-1; j_call: TRBJ1-1; cdr3_nt: TGCGCCAGCAGCTTGGATGTGGGTGGGAACACTGAAGCTTTCTTT; cdr3_aa: CASSLDVGGNTEAFF
clone_size: -; d_call: -; v_call: TRBV6-5; j_call: TRBJ2-2; cdr3_nt: TGTGCCAGCAGTTATTGGTCAGCTGGGAACACCGGGGAGCTGTTTTTT; cdr3_aa: CASSYWSAGNTGELFF
clone_size: -; d_call: -; v_call: TRBV24-1; j_call: TRBJ1-1; cdr3_nt: TGTGCCACCAGTGATAGCGGTTCGACGGGAGCTGAAGCTTTCTTT; cdr3_aa: CATSDSGSTGAEAFF
clone_size: -; d_call: -; v_call: TRBV6-6; j_call: TRBJ1-5; cdr3_nt: TGTGCCAGCAGTGGAGACGAAGCTCAGCCCCAGCATTTT; cdr3_aa: CASSGDEAQPQHF
clone_size: -; d_call: -; v_call: TRBV19; j_call: TRBJ2-3; cdr3_nt: TGTGCCAGTAGTATATTCCCTGGGACAACTAGCACAGATACGCAGTATTTT; cdr3_aa: CASSIFPGTTSTDTQYF
clone_size: -; d_call: TRBD1; v_call: TRBV24-1; j_call: TRBJ2-4; cdr3_nt: TGTGCCACCTCGACAGGGGGCATGCAAAACATTCAGTACTTC; cdr3_aa: CATSTGGMQNIQYF
clone_size: once; d_call: -; v_call: TRBV10-1; j_call: TRBJ2-3; cdr3_nt: TGCGCCAGCAGTGAGACGGTAGATACGCAGTATTTT; cdr3_aa: CASSETVDTQYF
clone_size: few; d_call: TRBD1; v_call: TRBV2; j_call: TRBJ1-1; cdr3_nt: TGTGCCAGCAGTGAAGGGACAGGCTTGAACACTGAAGCTTTCTTT; cdr3_aa: CASSEGTGLNTEAFF
clone_size: -; d_call: -; v_call: TRBV20-1; j_call: TRBJ2-1; cdr3_nt: TGCAGTGCTCGGAGGGATGAGCAGTTCTTC; cdr3_aa: CSARRDEQFF
clone_size: -; d_call: -; v_call: TRBV6-5; j_call: TRBJ1-4; cdr3_nt: TGTGCCAGCAGTTACTCTAGTGGGGGCGGAAATGAAAAACTGTTTTTT; cdr3_aa: CASSYSSGGGNEKLFF